These T cell receptor beta chains were read from a single sample in a study of blood T cell repertoires in COVID-19. Assay: immunoSEQ multiplex PCR; the TCRdb copy retains only in-frame clones and omits some. The data show 350,000 to 400,000 clones, about 90% seen once. Sequencing input: PBMCs or T cells enriched from blood (not recorded which). Receptor source: a woman aged 25-40 years who had recovered from COVID-19. CDR3s include the opening cysteine and the closing phenylalanine or tryptophan. D genes are given only for firm matches. A clone size is listed for some rows: how often the clone was seen (once, few, many), or a class if it is expanded.

TRBJ1-1 | - | - | TRBV6-5 | TGTGCCAGCAGTTACTCCGGGGGGACTGAAGCTTTCTTT | CASSYSGGTEAFF
TRBJ2-7 | TRBD1 | once | TRBV27 | TGTGCCAGCAGTTTCTCCGGGACAGGGAGAGGCTACGAGCAGTACTTC | CASSFSGTGRGYEQYF
TRBJ2-1 | - | - | TRBV5-1 | TGCGCCAGCAGACTAAGCGATGAGCAGTTCTTC | CASRLSDEQFF
TRBJ2-7 | TRBD1 | - | TRBV6-2/TRBV6-3 | TGTGCCAGCAGTGCCCACGGGACAGGGGGCGACTACGAGCAGTACTTC | CASSAHGTGGDYEQYF
TRBJ2-3 | TRBD2 | - | TRBV27 | TGTGCCAGCAGTTTCGGGACTACACAAACGCAGTATTTT | CASSFGTTQTQYF
TRBJ1-5 | - | - | TRBV14 | TGTGCCAGCAGCCAAGTGGGGGCCAATCAGCCCCAGCATTTT | CASSQVGANQPQHF
TRBJ2-1 | TRBD2 | - | TRBV4-2 | TGTGCCAGCAGCCAAGGCCCTAGCGGGAGTTTATCATGGTTCTTC | CASSQGPSGSLSWFF
TRBJ2-7 | TRBD1 | - | TRBV11-2 | TGTGCCAGCAGCCGGACAGGGGTCTACGAGCAGTACTTC | CASSRTGVYEQYF
TRBJ2-1 | - | once | TRBV5-1 | TGCGCCAGCAGCTTGGAACAGGGTCTTGAGCAGTTCTTC | CASSLEQGLEQFF
TRBJ2-1 | TRBD2 | few | TRBV19 | TGTGCCAGTAGTAAAGGACTAGTTCCCAATGAGCAGTTCTTC | CASSKGLVPNEQFF
TRBJ1-6 | - | - | TRBV4-1 | TGCGCCAGCAGCCAAGATAGGAGTACCTATAATTCACCCCTCCACTTT | CASSQDRSTYNSPLHF
TRBJ1-2 | - | - | TRBV28 | TGTGCCAGCAGTCGGGACTCAATCTATGGCTACACCTTC | CASSRDSIYGYTF
TRBJ2-7 | TRBD2 | - | TRBV10-3 | TGTGCCATCAGAAAGCGGGGCGGTGACTACGAGCAGTACTTC | CAIRKRGGDYEQYF
TRBJ1-5 | - | - | TRBV27 | TGTGCCAGCAGTTTAAGCGGTATAGTCAATCAGCCCCAGCATTTT | CASSLSGIVNQPQHF
TRBJ1-5 | - | - | TRBV5-1 | TGCGCCAGCAGCTTGGAGGGGCAGGCCCAAGATAGCAATCAGCCCCAGCATTTT | CASSLEGQAQDSNQPQHF
TRBJ1-6 | TRBD1 | - | TRBV18 | TGTGCCAGCTCACCCTCGGGACAGTATAATTCACCCCTCCACTTT | CASSPSGQYNSPLHF
TRBJ1-2 | - | - | TRBV14 | TGTGCCAGCAGTGAAGGGGTCGACTATGGCTACACCTTC | CASSEGVDYGYTF
TRBJ2-6 | - | - | TRBV7-9 | TGTGCCAGCAGCCAGCGCACGCCTGGGGCCAACGTCCTGACTTTC | CASSQRTPGANVLTF
TRBJ2-2 | - | - | TRBV9 | TGTGCCAGCAGCGTCGGCACAGCGAACACCGGGGAGCTGTTTTTT | CASSVGTANTGELFF
TRBJ2-2 | TRBD1 | few | TRBV29-1 | TGCAGCGTTGAGGAAGGGACAGGAGACACCGGGGAGCTGTTTTTT | CSVEEGTGDTGELFF
TRBJ2-1 | - | - | TRBV7-8 | TGTGCCAGCAGCCTGCTCAACTCGATCAATGAGCAGTTCTTC | CASSLLNSINEQFF
TRBJ1-2 | TRBD1 | - | TRBV29-1 | TGCAGCGTGGAGACAGGGTTCTCGGAACATGGCTACACCTTC | CSVETGFSEHGYTF
TRBJ2-7 | TRBD1 | - | TRBV5-4 | TGTGCCAGCAGCCTAGACCCGGGACAGGGGGCATGGGAGCAGTACTTC | CASSLDPGQGAWEQYF
TRBJ1-2 | TRBD1 | - | TRBV14 | TGTGCCAGCAGCCAAGATTGGGGGACAGGTGACTACACCTTC | CASSQDWGTGDYTF
TRBJ2-7 | - | - | TRBV12-5 | TGTGCTAGTGGCCCTACCCACTTC | CASGPTHF